This T cell receptor (beta chain) came from a study of synovial regulatory T cells in juvenile arthritis. Study findings and constraints: Largely private between patients, iaTreg TCR repertoires showed partial overlap with synovial Teff and blood CPL repertoires. Inflammation-associated Treg cells in blood had less TCR diversity than the remaining blood Treg cells.

This clone is medium-sized by frequency. The antigen is undetermined. Only in-frame clones appear in the TCRdb table, and some are missing; sequencing was by immunoSEQ multiplex PCR. The sample is made up of around 9,500 clones, and the top ten hold 2% to 2.5% of it. The sequence was obtained from a donor aged 2-30 years with juvenile idiopathic arthritis. The material sequenced was Treg cells from blood. Subset of the sample: remaining (HLA-DR-negative) circulating blood Treg cells.

CDR3: CSVANDREQFF. V and J are TRBV29-1 and TRBJ2-1; the D gene TCRdb calls, TRBD1, cannot be checked with no DNA. There are 11 residues in the CDR3. The nucleotide record is missing. CDR1 and CDR2 from the germline V gene are SQVTM and ANQGSEA.